This passage covers 30 T cell receptor beta chains from one sample sequenced in a study of graft-versus-host responses after intestinal transplantation (dated by TCRdb to the early 2020s). This specimen's time point label, per the study, means: cells obtained before transplantation from donor or recipient. These receptors have no identified antigens. The receptor library was made with the immunoSEQ multiplex PCR assay. The table was pulled from immuneACCESS by TCRdb, which kept in-frame rearrangements only. Such tables lose some clones; where checked, under half of the loss comes from unresolved V genes, and the rest has no known cause. This sample lists fewer than 120,000 clones; 93% were detected once. Of the sample, less than 0.55% is held by the ten largest clones. The sample consisted of unstimulated CD8+ T cells sorted from spleen or lymph node cells, taken before intestinal transplant. Source of these receptors: a human donor who received an intestinal transplant.

A single count supports this clone. V is TRBV19 and J is TRBJ2-3, with unresolved D. V dropped 1 base and J dropped 4 bases, with 9 bases sitting between them. In germline, CDR1 is LNHDA, CDR2 SQIVND (reference sequence). The CDR3 is 14 residues long. DNA of the CDR3: TGTGCCAGTAGTATAGGGGCGACCGCAGATACGCAGTATTTT. Translated: CASSIGATADTQYF.

V is TRBV6-5 and J is TRBJ2-7; 13 positions agree with TRBD2. CDR1 is MNHEY, CDR2 SVGAGI, per germline. V was clipped by 5 bases and J by 6 bases; unmatched bases: 4. The CDR3 runs to 14 residues. In nucleotides, the CDR3 is TGTGCCAGCAGTCCCGGGACTAGCGGGATCGAGCAGTACTTC. Its translation is CASSPGTSGIEQYF.

The rearrangement links TRBV28 to TRBJ2-1; 10 positions match TRBD2. The ends lost 8 bases at V and 8 bases at J; junction bases unmatched: 6. Germline V gene sequence: CDR1 MDHEN, CDR2 SYDVKM. This CDR3 region has 13 residues. CDR3 region: CASEASGSYEQFF. The CDR3 DNA reads as TGTGCCAGCGAGGCTAGCGGGAGCTATGAGCAGTTCTTC.

The chain uses TRBV7-6 and TRBJ2-5; D assignment may be TRBD1 or TRBD2 (5 bases each). The CDR3 spans 16 residues. The V end was cut by 1 base, the J end by 1 base, with 13 bases between. The germline V gene encodes CDR1 SGHVS and CDR2 FNYEAQ. In DNA, the CDR3 is TGTGCCAGCAGCTTAGTGGGACGCAGTATCCAAGAGACCCAGTACTTC. It translates to CASSLVGRSIQETQYF.

The rearrangement uses TRBV5-6 and TRBJ2-2, with TRBD1 matching over 8 bases. This CDR3 region has 15 residues. The germline V gene encodes CDR1 SGHDT and CDR2 YYEEEE. V dropped 0 bases and J dropped 5; count of bases not matched to a gene: 3. The CDR3 bases are TGTGCCAGCAGCTTGGGCCGACAGGGGACCGGGGAGCTGTTTTTT. Protein sequence: CASSLGRQGTGELFF.

V and J are TRBV9 and TRBJ2-3; a possible D gene is TRBD2 (6 bases). This CDR3 region has 15 residues. Per the germline V gene, CDR1 is SGDLS and CDR2 is YYNGEE. The V end lost 2 bases, the J end lost 0 bases, and 10 bases lay between the germline ends. CDR3 residues: CASSVSGPSTDTQYF. CDR3 nucleotide sequence: TGTGCCAGCAGCGTCAGCGGGCCCAGCACAGATACGCAGTATTTT.

This chain links TRBV7-3 with TRBJ1-1, with 9 bases fitting TRBD1. CDR1 and CDR2 from the germline V gene are SGHTA and FQGTGA. The CDR3 loop spans 13 amino acids. The trim removed 5 bases at V and 6 bases at J, leaving 4 bases unmatched. For the CDR3, the DNA is TGTGCCAGCAGCCCGAGGGACAGGGCTGAAGCTTTCTTT. Translating gives CASSPRDRAEAFF.

The gene calls are TRBV7-3 and TRBJ2-1; 8 bases agree with TRBD2. Per the germline V gene, CDR1 is SGHTA and CDR2 is FQGTGA. This CDR3 has 15 residues. With 3 bases clipped from V and 2 bases from J, the junction kept 3 bases outside the gene matches. The CDR3, as DNA: TGTGCCAGCAGCTTGGCGGGAGGTGCCTACAATGAGCAGTTCTTC. Protein product: CASSLAGGAYNEQFF.

The chain uses TRBV7-3 and TRBJ2-1; 11 bases are shared with TRBD2. V was clipped by 5 bases and J by 5 bases; unmatched bases: 8. Germline values: CDR1 SGHTA, CDR2 FQGTGA. This CDR3 comprises 16 residues. The CDR3 DNA reads TGTGCCAGCAGCGTACAACCGGGACTAGCGGACAATGAGCAGTTCTTC. It specifies CASSVQPGLADNEQFF.

This chain links TRBV10-1 with TRBJ2-1; D gene unclear. From germline, CDR1 is WNHNN and CDR2 SYGVQD (reference sequence). CDR3 length equals 15 residues. Trimming stripped 1 base from V and 1 base from J, with 8 bases between. The CDR3 coding sequence is TGCGCCAGCAGTGAGTACCAGCTTTCCTACAATGAGCAGTTCTTC. Protein sequence: CASSEYQLSYNEQFF.

The chain links TRBV5-6 to TRBJ2-7; TRBD2 aligns across 7 bases. This CDR3 spans 18 amino acids. The junction had 17 bases not matched to a gene; V was cut back by 2 bases and J by 3 bases. CDR1 SGHDT and CDR2 YYEEEE come from the germline V gene. The DNA of the CDR3 is TGTGCCAGCAGCTTTATATGGCGCGGGACTAACGTATTCTACGAGCAGTACTTC. Its translation is CASSFIWRGTNVFYEQYF.

This sequence joins TRBV6-6 and TRBJ1-2; D unresolved. The V and J ends lost 0 bases and 4 bases respectively, with 6 bases between them. The CDR3 spans 13 residues. CDR1 is MNHNY, CDR2 SVGAGI, per germline (reference sequence). CDR3 loop: CASSYSGLYGYTF. Written as DNA, the CDR3 is TGTGCCAGCAGTTACTCTGGGCTCTATGGCTACACCTTC.

The gene calls are TRBV4-1 and TRBJ2-7; D may be TRBD1 (7 bases). The CDR3 totals 13 residues. V was shortened by 6 bases and J by 6 bases, with 15 bases between the two germline ends. From germline, CDR1 is MGHRA and CDR2 YSYEKL. CDR3 protein: CASSFAGGSEQYF. CDR3 DNA sequence: TGCGCCAGCAGTTTCGCAGGGGGGAGCGAGCAGTACTTC.

V usage is TRBV19 and J usage is TRBJ2-1, with 8 nucleotides matching TRBD2. Losses at the gene ends were 6 bases for V and 8 bases for J; bases not matched to a gene: 6. Germline CDR1 LNHDA, CDR2 SQIVND (reference sequence). The CDR3 sequence is 13 residues long. CDR3 sequence: CASSIMRGDEQFF. The CDR3 coding sequence is TGTGCCAGTAGCATTATGCGGGGGGATGAGCAGTTCTTC.

Only a few counts were recorded for this clone. The gene calls are TRBV4-1 and TRBJ2-1; D gene unclear. This CDR3 region has 11 residues. Trimming stripped 5 bases from V and 8 bases from J, with 7 bases between. Germline CDR1 is MGHRA and CDR2 is YSYEKL. DNA for the CDR3: TGCGCCAGCAGCTACTATGATGAGCAGTTCTTC. Protein: CASSYYDEQFF.

The chain uses TRBV6-5 and TRBJ2-5; D unclear. Between the trimmed V and J ends, which lost 6 bases and 0 bases, there was a span of 14 bases. The CDR3 sequence is 15 residues long. Looked up from germline, CDR1 is MNHEY and CDR2 is SVGAGI. The DNA of the CDR3 is TGTGCCAGCAGCCAATTAAGGAGCCACCAAGAGACCCAGTACTTC. Translation gives CASSQLRSHQETQYF.

V gene TRBV4-1 combines with J gene TRBJ2-6; D is unclear. CDR1 MGHRA and CDR2 YSYEKL come from the germline V gene. The CDR3 spans 16 residues. Trimming removed 2 bases at V and 2 bases at J, with 10 bases between. The CDR3 loop reads CASSQLGLAGANVLTF. Here the CDR3 DNA reads TGCGCCAGCAGCCAATTGGGTCTAGCTGGGGCCAACGTCCTGACTTTC.

The rearrangement links TRBV29-1 to TRBJ1-2, with 8 nucleotides matching TRBD1. Germline V gene sequence: CDR1 SQVTM, CDR2 ANQGSEA. The CDR3 is 13 residues long. The V gene end was trimmed by 5 bases and the J gene end by 1 base; junction bases not matched to a gene: 3. As DNA, the CDR3 is TGCAGCGTTCACACAGGGGGTAACTATGGCTACACCTTC. Its translation is CSVHTGGNYGYTF.

The V call is TRBV4-2, the J call TRBJ2-7; D ambiguous. This CDR3 contains 14 residues. Trimming stripped 0 bases from V and 5 bases from J, with 11 bases between. The germline V gene encodes CDR1 LGHNA and CDR2 YNFKEQ. The CDR3 is CASSQDNGPNEQYF. CDR3 nucleotide sequence: TGTGCCAGCAGCCAAGATAACGGGCCCAACGAGCAGTACTTC.

The J gene is TRBJ2-5, the V gene TRBV27; TRBD2 matches 11 bases. V was clipped by 6 bases and J by 5 bases; unmatched bases: 5. Per the germline V gene, CDR1 is MNHEY and CDR2 is SMNVEV (reference sequence). CDR3 length: 14 residues. CDR3 DNA: TGTGCCAGCAGCTTTAGCGGGAGGGCGGAGACCCAGTACTTC. Residues: CASSFSGRAETQYF.

The V gene is TRBV9, the J gene TRBJ1-1, with D possibly being TRBD1 (5 bases). The V end lost 3 bases, the J end lost 6 bases, and 18 bases lay between the germline ends. Germline CDR1 SGDLS, CDR2 YYNGEE. The CDR3 has 15 amino acids. In DNA form, the CDR3 reads TGTGCCAGCAGCGCCCGGGCCGGGGGAAGCGCTGAAGCTTTCTTT. It encodes CASSARAGGSAEAFF.

The gene calls are TRBV7-3 and TRBJ2-6, with D perhaps being TRBD1 or TRBD2 (5 bases each). The CDR3 is made up of 17 amino acids. Germline V lookup: CDR1 SGHTA, CDR2 FQGTGA. Trimming took off 3 bases at V and 2 bases at J, with 14 bases between the two ends. This chain's CDR3 is CASSLLVGTTGANVLTF. In nucleotides, the CDR3 is TGTGCCAGCAGCTTGTTAGTGGGGACGACTGGGGCCAACGTCCTGACTTTC.

J is TRBJ1-4 and V is TRBV28, with a weak D call TRBD1 (6 bases). Germline V gene data show CDR1 as MDHEN and CDR2 as SYDVKM. The V end was cut by 8 bases, the J end by 4 bases, with 14 bases between. This CDR3 has 14 residues. CDR3 coding DNA: TGTGCCAGCGGATACAGGGCCTTTAATGAAAAACTGTTTTTT. Translated: CASGYRAFNEKLFF.

This chain uses TRBV7-9 with TRBJ2-7; possibly TRBD1 for D (5 bases). The CDR3 extends over 16 amino acids. Germline CDR1 and CDR2: SEHNR and FQNEAQ (reference sequence). The V end was cut by 4 bases, the J end by 0 bases, with 16 bases between. The CDR3 protein is CASSSGLSNPSYEQYF. CDR3 coding DNA: TGTGCCAGCAGCTCAGGGCTCTCAAATCCCTCCTACGAGCAGTACTTC.

V and J are TRBV4-1 and TRBJ2-1; TRBD2 aligns across 8 bases. This CDR3 has 15 amino acids. Germline V gives CDR1 MGHRA, CDR2 YSYEKL. The J segment lost 7 bases and the V segment lost 0 bases, leaving 5 bases of the junction unmatched. The CDR3 loop reads CASSQEGLVPNEQFF. The CDR3 DNA is TGCGCCAGCAGCCAAGAGGGACTAGTTCCAAATGAGCAGTTCTTC.

The chain recombines TRBV9 with TRBJ2-2; the match to TRBD2 covers 10 bases. Germline CDR1 SGDLS, CDR2 YYNGEE. The CDR3 covers 17 residues. The V gene end was trimmed by 4 bases and the J gene end by 6 bases; junction bases not matched to a gene: 12. CDR3 amino acids: CASSNPSAGGKAGELFF. The CDR3 nucleotides read TGTGCCAGCAGCAACCCATCAGCGGGAGGGAAGGCCGGGGAGCTGTTTTTT. Complete variable domain (other parts from reference TRBV9 and TRBJ2-2): DSGVTQTPKHLITATGQRVTLRCSPRSGDLSVYWYQQSLDQGLQFLIQYYNGEERAKGNILERFSAQQFPDLHSELNLSSLELGDSALYFCASSNPSAGGKAGELFFGEGSRLTVL.

CDR3 region: CASSLGQGLTDTQYF. CDR3 DNA: TGTGCCAGCAGTTTGGGACAGGGGCTCACAGATACGCAGTATTTT. This chain links TRBV2 with TRBJ2-3; 10 bases align to TRBD1. The CDR3 sequence is 15 residues long. CDR1 is SNHLY, CDR2 FYNNEI, per germline. V shed 5 bases and J 2 bases; nucleotides not matched to a gene: 4.

CDR3 sequence reads: CASSLKGDEQYF. The CDR3 DNA reads as TGTGCCAGCAGCTTAAAGGGTGACGAGCAGTACTTC. The chain is built from TRBV9 and TRBJ2-7; no firm D call. Germline CDR1 reads SGDLS; CDR2 reads YYNGEE. The CDR3 contains 12 residues. Trimming stripped 4 bases from V and 5 bases from J, with 10 bases between.

The V call is TRBV10-2, the J call TRBJ2-7; D remains ambiguous. Germline-derived CDR1 and CDR2 are WSHSY and SAAADI. Trimming pared 6 bases from V and 8 bases from J, leaving 17 bases between. This CDR3 is built from 13 residues. The CDR3 bases are TGCGCCAGCAGCGATATCTCCCCCAGTAAGCAGTACTTC. Protein sequence: CASSDISPSKQYF.

The chain combines TRBV30 with TRBJ2-3, with D possibly matching TRBD2 (5 bases). Germline assignment: CDR1 GTSNPN and CDR2 SVGIG (reference sequence). This CDR3 contains 13 residues. The V and J ends lost 2 bases and 4 bases respectively, with 10 bases between them. Written as DNA, the CDR3 is TGTGCCTGGAGTTCGCTAGCCCCAGATACGCAGTATTTT. Translating gives CAWSSLAPDTQYF.